The entry below gives a single TCR beta chain sequence along with its context. This sample was taken from a study of blood T cell repertoires in COVID-19. Overall study context: There were acute and convalescent COVID-19 samples, and they came from the United States, Italy and Spain. In each case, the material was cDNA or gDNA derived from T cells, B-cell-depleted T cells, or PBMCs.

How the authors handled the data: By means of reference gene primer amplification, nucleated cell counts were estimated. Assay used: immunoSEQ multiplex PCR; TCRdb lists only in-frame clones, some missing. V and J calls and clone size come straight from that table; D and trimming were deduced from the DNA. The sample comprises more than 150,000 clones, approximately 91% of which are singletons, and 5.5% to 7.5% rests with the top ten. The length of the CDR3 is 14 residues. CDR1 is SGHTA and CDR2 is FQGTGA in the germline V gene. V trimming: 9 bases; J trimming: 1 base; junction bases outside the gene matches: 8.

The receptor was derived from a man between 35 and 55 years old with acute or convalescent COVID-19. Sequenced sample: peripheral blood. The chain recombines TRBV7-3 with TRBJ2-7; 8 bases are shared with TRBD1. The DNA for the CDR3 is TGTGCCAGTAGCAGGGGGCCGGAATCCTACGAGCAGTACTTC. Encoded protein: CASSRGPESYEQYF.